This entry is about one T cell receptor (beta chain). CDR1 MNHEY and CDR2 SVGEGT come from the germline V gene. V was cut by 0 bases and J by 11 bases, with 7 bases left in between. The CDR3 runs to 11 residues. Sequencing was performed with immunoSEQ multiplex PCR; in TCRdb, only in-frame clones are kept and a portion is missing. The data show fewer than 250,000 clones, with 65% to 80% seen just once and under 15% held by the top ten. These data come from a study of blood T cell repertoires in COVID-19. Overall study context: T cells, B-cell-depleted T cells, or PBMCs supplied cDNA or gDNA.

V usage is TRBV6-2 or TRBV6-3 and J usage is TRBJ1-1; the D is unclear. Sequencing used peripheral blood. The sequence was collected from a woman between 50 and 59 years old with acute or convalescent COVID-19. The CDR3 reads CASSYSRGAFF. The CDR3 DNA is TGTGCCAGCAGTTACTCCCGCGGGGCTTTCTTT.